The 31 T cell receptor beta chains below come from one sample, sequenced in a study of cytomegalovirus exposure and HLA in healthy donors. Data came from immunoSEQ multiplex PCR; TCRdb stores just in-frame clones and leaves some out. Seen here are roughly 130,000 clones, roughly 86% observed once, and the top ten hold approximately 1.3%. Sequencing used PBMCs. The receptors derive from a man aged 25 to 45 in good health and CMV-seronegative.

This clone was seen only a few times. The chain uses TRBV10-3 and TRBJ1-2; 7 bases match TRBD1. CDR3 length: 15 residues. Per the germline V gene, CDR1 is ENHRY and CDR2 is SYGVKD. Trimming took 3 bases from V and 0 from J; bases not matched to a gene: 4. In nucleotides, the CDR3 is TGTGCCATCAGTGATAAGGGACAGACTAACTATGGCTACACCTTC. This sequence encodes CAISDKGQTNYGYTF.

The V call is TRBV15, the J call TRBJ2-1, with 7 bases fitting TRBD2. Germline V CDR1 and CDR2: LNHNV, YYDKDF (reference sequence). V was pared by 2 bases and J by 0 bases, with 1 base of the junction left unmatched. This CDR3 contains 15 residues. The CDR3 here is CATSRSGNSYNEQFF. The CDR3 bases are TGTGCCACCAGCAGAAGCGGGAACTCCTACAATGAGCAGTTCTTC.

This clone was observed a single time. V gene TRBV30 combines with J gene TRBJ1-1; D perhaps matches TRBD1 (5 bases). Trimming removed 2 bases at V and 10 bases at J, with 23 bases between. The CDR3 length is 15 residues. Germline V gives CDR1 GTSNPN, CDR2 SVGIG (reference sequence). The CDR3 nucleotides read TGTGCCTGGAGTCCCTCCCGGGGAGGGGTAGCCCTAGCTTTCTTT. Protein product: CAWSPSRGGVALAFF.

This chain uses TRBV30 with TRBJ2-7; TRBD2 is a possible D gene (5 bases). This CDR3 has 13 residues. Trimming shortened V by 2 bases and J by 0 bases, and 8 bases separated the two germline ends. The germline gives CDR1 GTSNPN, CDR2 SVGIG (reference sequence). CDR3 nucleotide sequence: TGTGCCTGGAGTAACGGGAACTCCTACGAGCAGTACTTC. It is translated as CAWSNGNSYEQYF.

This clone was detected once. V gene TRBV27 combines with J gene TRBJ1-3, with 9 bases fitting TRBD1. CDR1 and CDR2 from the germline V gene are MNHEY and SMNVEV (reference sequence). The CDR3 totals 14 residues. V lost 6 bases, J lost 5 bases, and 5 bases stayed unmatched. CDR3 nucleotide sequence: TGTGCCAGCAGGGAACAGGGGGCACGAAACACCATATATTTT. This encodes CASREQGARNTIYF.

V gene TRBV6-5 combines with J gene TRBJ2-1; D unclear. Germline V gives CDR1 MNHEY, CDR2 SVGAGI. Trimming removed 5 bases at V and 2 bases at J, with 13 bases between. This CDR3 contains 15 residues. The CDR3 is CASSLGVVPYNEQFF. CDR3 sequence (DNA): TGTGCCAGCAGTCTTGGAGTGGTTCCCTACAATGAGCAGTTCTTC.

The chain has TRBV10-2 and TRBJ2-7; D possibly corresponds to TRBD1 (5 bases). Germline loops: CDR1 WSHSY, CDR2 SAAADI. The CDR3 consists of 13 residues. The V and J ends lost 7 bases and 0 bases respectively, with 10 bases between them. The CDR3 DNA reads TGCGCCAGCACCGACAGTTCCTCCTACGAGCAGTACTTC. Translation gives CASTDSSSYEQYF.

J is TRBJ1-4 and V is TRBV2; 7 bases line up with TRBD1. Germline values: CDR1 SNHLY, CDR2 FYNNEI. The V gene end was trimmed by 7 bases and the J gene end by 3 bases; junction bases not matched to a gene: 8. CDR3 size: 15 residues. This chain's CDR3 is CASKEGATPNEKLFF. DNA of the CDR3: TGTGCCAGCAAGGAGGGGGCTACCCCTAATGAAAAACTGTTTTTT.

The gene calls are TRBV18 and TRBJ1-1; 8 positions match TRBD1. After removal of 2 bases from V and 0 bases from J, the junction contained 5 bases not matched to a gene. Germline CDR1 is KGHSH and CDR2 is LQKENI. The CDR3 covers 16 residues. The CDR3, as DNA: TGTGCCAGCTCACCATCGGGGACAGGTATGAACACTGAAGCTTTCTTT. It is translated as CASSPSGTGMNTEAFF.

The genes are TRBV30 and TRBJ2-3, with D maybe TRBD2 (5 bases). CDR3 size: 13 residues. Between the trimmed V and J ends, which lost 0 bases and 6 bases, there was a span of 10 bases. CDR1 and CDR2 from the germline V gene are GTSNPN and SVGIG (reference sequence). The CDR3 region is CAWSVIRGDTQYF. The CDR3 DNA follows: TGTGCCTGGAGTGTAATCCGCGGGGATACGCAGTATTTT.

This chain connects TRBV7-3 to TRBJ2-1; 12 bases align to TRBD2. The CDR3 runs 18 residues. The germline V gene has CDR1 SGHTA and CDR2 FQGTGA. V lost 1 base, J lost 5 bases, and 9 bases stayed unmatched. As DNA, the CDR3 is TGTGCCAGCAGCTTAAGAGCTGGGGGACTAGCGGGCCACAATGAGCAGTTCTTC. Protein: CASSLRAGGLAGHNEQFF.

This sequence joins TRBV30 and TRBJ1-2, with TRBD1 matching over 10 bases. The V gene end was trimmed by 2 bases and the J gene end by 0 bases; junction bases not matched to a gene: 6. The length of the CDR3 is 16 residues. Germline CDR1 reads GTSNPN; CDR2 reads SVGIG (reference sequence). CDR3 nucleotide sequence: TGTGCCTGGAGTACCAGACAGGGGGCGGCTAACTATGGCTACACCTTC. Translating gives CAWSTRQGAANYGYTF.

The chain combines TRBV5-1 with TRBJ2-5; tentative D call: TRBD2 (5 bases). V was pared by 4 bases and J by 5 bases, with 15 bases between. CDR3 size: 14 residues. Germline values: CDR1 SGHRS, CDR2 YFSETQ. CDR3 protein: CASSGTGVVETQYF. The DNA for the CDR3 is TGCGCCAGCAGCGGTACCGGGGTTGTGGAGACCCAGTACTTC.

The chain combines TRBV2 with TRBJ1-2; TRBD1 matches at 11 bases. The germline gives CDR1 SNHLY, CDR2 FYNNEI. V dropped 8 bases and J dropped 6; count of bases not matched to a gene: 20. The CDR3 consists of 18 residues. The CDR3 DNA follows: TGTGCCAGCCCCCAAAACCCCCCAGGACAGGGGGCGCGGGATGGCTACACCTTC. Its translation: CASPQNPPGQGARDGYTF.

This chain joins TRBV9 and TRBJ2-5; 10 nucleotides match TRBD2. The V gene's germline CDR1 is SGDLS and CDR2 YYNGEE. CDR3 size: 15 residues. V shed 3 bases and J 5 bases; nucleotides not matched to a gene: 7. The DNA of the CDR3 is TGTGCCAGCAGCGAGGGAGCGGGAGGGGCGGAGACCCAGTACTTC. Protein sequence: CASSEGAGGAETQYF.

J is TRBJ2-1 and V is TRBV11-2, with TRBD2 matching over 7 bases. The CDR3 is 15 residues long. V lost 5 bases and J lost 4; bases outside the gene matches: 8. The germline V gene has CDR1 SGHAT and CDR2 FQNNGV. CDR3 DNA: TGTGCCAGCAGCGGGGAGCGGGAAGGGTACAATGAGCAGTTCTTC. Translation: CASSGEREGYNEQFF.

The gene calls are TRBV19 and TRBJ2-1; no clear D gene. CDR3 length: 11 residues. From germline, CDR1 is LNHDA and CDR2 SQIVND (reference sequence). V was pared by 10 bases and J by 3 bases, with 7 bases between. CDR3 protein: CATGNYNEQFF. The CDR3 DNA follows: TGTGCCACCGGTAACTACAATGAGCAGTTCTTC.

This chain links TRBV29-1 with TRBJ1-5, with 7 bases lining up with TRBD1. CDR3 length: 13 residues. J gave up 2 bases and V 6 bases, and 4 bases lay outside the gene matches. Germline lookup yields CDR1 SQVTM and CDR2 ANQGSEA. The CDR3 region is CSVETGGNQPQHF. In DNA form, the CDR3 reads TGCAGCGTAGAAACAGGGGGCAATCAGCCCCAGCATTTT.

The chain links TRBV11-2 to TRBJ2-5; 9 bases fit TRBD1. The CDR3 sequence is 15 residues long. Looked up from germline, CDR1 is SGHAT and CDR2 is FQNNGV. Losses at the gene ends were 1 base for V and 5 bases for J; bases not matched to a gene: 5. The CDR3 spells CASSLGRTGAETQYF. In DNA form, the CDR3 reads TGTGCCAGCAGCTTAGGACGGACAGGGGCGGAGACCCAGTACTTC. Looking up the rest from reference TRBV11-2 and TRBJ2-5 gives the full variable domain: EAGVAQSPRYKIIEKRQSVAFWCNPISGHATLYWYQQILGQGPKLLIQFQNNGVVDDSQLPKDRFSAERLKGVDSTLKIQPAKLEDSAVYLCASSLGRTGAETQYFGPGTRLLVL.

The chain uses TRBV27 and TRBJ1-6, with no clear D. The V end was cut by 0 bases, the J end by 7 bases, with 31 bases between. Germline V gene data show CDR1 as MNHEY and CDR2 as SMNVEV (reference sequence). The CDR3 length is 22 residues. This CDR3 reads CASSLSPNLQTAETFQNSPLHF. CDR3 sequence (DNA): TGTGCCAGCAGTTTATCCCCCAACCTACAAACAGCGGAGACTTTCCAGAATTCACCCCTCCACTTT.

The chain is built from TRBV20-1 and TRBJ1-1, with no clear D. The CDR3 length is 11 residues. CDR1 DFQATT and CDR2 SNEGSKA come from the germline V gene (reference sequence). The CDR3 region has the DNA TGCAGCGGACGGAGGGACACTGAAGCTTTCTTT. Its protein is CSGRRDTEAFF.

This clone was detected only a few times. The chain joins TRBV7-9 to TRBJ1-6; no clear D. The CDR3 is 15 residues long. Trimming left V 0 bases short and J 5 bases short, with 8 bases between. The germline CDR1 and CDR2 sequences are SEHNR and FQNEAQ (reference sequence). The CDR3, as DNA: TGTGCCAGCAGCTTAGCACGCGGCGATAATTCACCCCTCCACTTT. It translates to CASSLARGDNSPLHF.

This chain uses TRBV29-1 with TRBJ2-7; D remains ambiguous. V gave up 5 bases and J gave up 5 bases, with 25 bases separating them. In germline, CDR1 is SQVTM, CDR2 ANQGSEA. The length of the CDR3 is 16 residues. CDR3 protein: CSVSLTFTGSTHEQYF. In DNA, the CDR3 is TGCAGCGTTAGCCTCACATTTACCGGGTCTACCCACGAGCAGTACTTC.

The chain combines TRBV25-1 with TRBJ2-1, with 7 bases fitting TRBD2. This CDR3 has 17 residues. After removal of 4 bases from V and 7 bases from J, the junction contained 16 bases not matched to a gene. Per the germline V gene, CDR1 is MGHDK and CDR2 is SYGVNS. The CDR3 protein is CASSGSVVGGLRNEQFF. CDR3 bases: TGTGCCAGCAGTGGATCGGTTGTGGGAGGGTTGAGGAATGAGCAGTTCTTC.

The rearrangement links TRBV6-5 to TRBJ1-1, with no clear D. V lost 6 bases and J lost 0, with 8 bases in between. In germline, CDR1 is MNHEY, CDR2 SVGAGI. This CDR3 has 13 residues. This chain's CDR3 is CASRQTLNTEAFF. The DNA for the CDR3 is TGTGCCAGCAGACAGACCCTGAACACTGAAGCTTTCTTT.

The rearrangement joins TRBV2 to TRBJ1-2; 9 bases agree with TRBD1. V shed 7 bases and J 8 bases; nucleotides not matched to a gene: 11. CDR3 length: 14 residues. CDR1 and CDR2 from the germline V gene are SNHLY and FYNNEI. The CDR3 here is CASNGQGPRLGYTF. As DNA, the CDR3 is TGTGCCAGCAATGGACAGGGGCCAAGGTTAGGCTACACCTTC.

The chain has TRBV7-2 and TRBJ1-1, with D perhaps matching TRBD1 (6 bases). Trimming stripped 11 bases from V and 10 bases from J, with 29 bases between. The CDR3 totals 15 residues. The germline CDR1 and CDR2 sequences are SGHTA and FQGNSA. For the CDR3, the DNA is TGTGCCTCCGCGGGTTTCGGGACACTAAATCGGGGAGCTTTCTTT. This encodes CASAGFGTLNRGAFF.

This sequence joins TRBV12-5 and TRBJ2-1, with D unresolved. The CDR3 has 15 residues. Germline V lookup: CDR1 LGHNT, CDR2 FRNRAP. V was cut by 1 base and J by 4 bases, with 11 bases left in between. Written as DNA, the CDR3 is TGTGCTAGTGGTTTGGCCTCTGATACATACAATGAGCAGTTCTTC. Translation gives CASGLASDTYNEQFF. The variable domain in full, completed from reference TRBV12-5 and TRBJ2-1, reads DARVTQTPRHKVTEMGQEVTMRCQPILGHNTVFWYRQTMMQGLELLAYFRNRAPLDDSGMPKDRFSAEMPDATLATLKIQPSEPRDSAVYFCASGLASDTYNEQFFGPGTRLTVL.

This chain links TRBV10-3 with TRBJ2-5; 8 positions match TRBD2. V gave up 0 bases and J gave up 7 bases; unmatched junction bases: 7. This CDR3 has 15 amino acids. The germline V gene has CDR1 ENHRY and CDR2 SYGVKD. The CDR3 sequence is CAISESGLVAPTQYF. As DNA, the CDR3 is TGTGCCATCAGTGAGTCGGGACTAGTGGCTCCGACCCAGTACTTC.

V usage is TRBV29-1 and J usage is TRBJ2-7; 10 positions agree with TRBD1. V trimming: 7 bases; J trimming: 1 base; junction bases outside the gene matches: 7. Germline-derived CDR1 and CDR2 are SQVTM and ANQGSEA. The CDR3 runs to 14 residues. The CDR3 DNA follows: TGCAGCGCTCATGGGGACAGGGGTTCCTACGAGCAGTACTTC. Translation: CSAHGDRGSYEQYF.

This rearrangement joins TRBV10-1 to TRBJ2-5, with 11 bases lining up with TRBD1. V shed 0 bases and J 3 bases; nucleotides not matched to a gene: 9. The germline V gene encodes CDR1 WNHNN and CDR2 SYGVQD (reference sequence). CDR3 size: 18 residues. CDR3 sequence (DNA): TGCGCCAGCAGTGAGTCGAAGGACAGGGGGCGAACCGAAGAGACCCAGTACTTC. Translating gives CASSESKDRGRTEETQYF.